This paragraph covers one T cell receptor beta chain sequence. This clone showed up just once. Its target antigen remains unknown. No base quality values were provided; no much bigger clone lies one nucleotide off. The library was made by the immunoSEQ multiplex PCR assay. For the multiplex PCR, a mixture combining 60 forward primers for TCR Vbeta segments and 13 reverse primers for TCR Jbeta segments was used. Amplification of the CDR3 region of rearranged TCR beta genes was performed with a multiplex PCR assay on genomic DNA. Amplified TCR beta libraries were sequenced as 87-base-pair reads on the Illumina HiSeq System. The study's processing was this. In a later analysis, some 80 million unique TCR beta chains were counted across the 500 to 700 repertoires, and about 9.9 million of these chains were shared by at least two donors. Raw reads were error-corrected and collapsed into unique sequences by a nearest-neighbor algorithm in which closely related sequences were merged to remove PCR and sequencing errors. To assign V, D and J gene segments, CDR3 sequences were aligned to IMGT reference sequences. For a sequence to be retained, a match of at least six nucleotides was required to both a V gene segment and a J gene segment. A rearrangement counted as productive if the CDR3 had no stop codons and remained in frame with V and J, and every other rearrangement counted as non-productive. Following IMGT convention, CDR3 was defined as the stretch from the second conserved V-encoded cysteine up to the conserved J-encoded phenylalanine. The earlier analysis of approximately 500 of the donors excluded sequences that lacked an unambiguous match to a single V gene segment. In an earlier analysis of some 590 of the donors, a V segment was called functional when productive rearrangements were above 56.7%, and segregating when the standard deviation between donors exceeded 5%. A statistical classification framework was developed to diagnose cytomegalovirus status using the catalog of TCR beta chain sequences. A later analysis assigned V and J genes by comparing TCR nucleotide sequences with IMGT/GENE-DB human TR gene sequences. The TCRdist pipeline was used in a later analysis to assign CDR3 sequences and most-parsimonious VDJ recombination scenarios. In a later analysis, each TCR beta chain was defined by its CDR3 amino acid sequence together with its V-gene family, and reads without a unique V-gene family were excluded. As a way to deal with suspected cross-contamination and a sequencing artifact, a later analysis dropped more than 500 nucleotide sequences that were highly shared and had low generation probability. In a later analysis, a clonal expansion index was calculated for each public chain from normalized within-repertoire ranks of inferred template counts. In a later analysis, generation probabilities were computed using a VDJ recombination model fitted to out-of-frame rearrangements, and the results were checked against IGoR. In a later analysis, hypergeometric tests were used to score TCR-TCR, TCR-HLA and TCR-CMV co-occurrence, with a repertoire-size bias correction applied to TCR pairs. A later analysis estimated false discovery rates by permuting HLA or CMV assignments 20 times. In a later analysis, co-occurring TCRs were grouped with DBSCAN, and TCRdist sequence similarity was added when clustering was performed within HLA-allele-positive subsets. For co-occurrence clustering, repertoires with fewer than 30,000 or more than 120,000 public chains were excluded, along with roughly five repertoires with anomalous nucleotide sharing. This immuneACCESS table, as held by TCRdb, lists in-frame sequences with V and J called but not all clones. Of the missing ones, under half trace to an unresolved V gene in checked studies; the others have no known cause. Clone size and the V and J calls come from that table; the DNA yielded D and trimming. In all, the sample holds 150,000 to 200,000 clones, and 60% to 80% of those were seen once. The ten most abundant clones make up around 10% of the sample.

The data stem from a study of cytomegalovirus exposure and HLA in healthy donors (dated by TCRdb to the late 2010s). With regard to the full study: An earlier analysis of under 600 of the donors reported 250 to 350 Gb of sequence data and approximately 110 million unique TCR beta sequences from about 200 million T cells. About 300 gigabases of sequencing data and 70 million to 95 million unique TCR sequences made up an early release that covered several hundred HLA-typed donors. Of the approximately 400 genotyped donors, over 70% fell in the genetic ancestry cluster associated with self-reported Caucasian donors. The study was designed to test whether signatures of past pathogen exposure could be identified by cataloging public T cell receptors. Using immunosequencing, the study profiled T cell repertoires from 550 to 750 subjects and related those repertoires to cytomegalovirus serostatus. Besides the first cohort of under 700 subjects, a separate validation cohort made up of roughly 120 different subjects was used. The study combined high-throughput TCR immunosequencing, statistical association of individual TCRs with disease status, and machine learning to predict cytomegalovirus infection status. A later analysis re-examined previously published TCR beta repertoires from 610 or so donors and added high-resolution HLA genotyping to investigate patterns of TCR occurrence. The later analysis used no new phenotypic data to find candidate immune exposures, relying instead on TCR beta sequences and their occurrence across donors. An earlier analysis of 587 of the donors applied high-throughput TCR beta sequencing to assess whether each TCR beta V gene segment acted as functional or pseudogenic. Donor age, sex, ethnicity and CMV serostatus were compiled alongside the repertoire data. A later genetic analysis took genome-wide SNP genotypes for about 55% of the 666 donors and used that subset as a discovery cohort. All discovery cohort repertoires had been generated on a single sequencing platform. HLA typing covered class I and class II loci at four-digit resolution. Typing coverage varied by locus: roughly 629-630 donors for A, B, C, DRB1 and DQB1; more than 500 for DQA1; approximately 610 for DPA1; 400 to 480 for DPB1. About five DR-DQ haplotypes were treated as single units for association and clustering because of strong linkage in the cohort. Among roughly 400 genotyped donors of the cohort, an average of approximately 200,000 unique TCR beta nucleotide sequences was sequenced per donor, of which roughly 17% were non-productive.

CDR1 and CDR2 were assigned from the germline V gene as MNHNS and SASEGT. V is clipped by 2 bases and J by 9 bases, and the sequence between their germline boundaries is 23 bases long. The CDR3 starts with the cysteine, ends with the phenylalanine, and has 17 residues. Only the CDR3 region is kept as DNA, spanning 51 bases read in frame from base 1. Here is what the overall study found, with its caveats: For the cohort, immune exposure information was limited to CMV serostatus. A later analysis found that TCR association rates varied across HLA loci, with DRB1 alleles showing the most associated TCRs and HLA-C alleles the fewest. In a later analysis, several top co-occurrence clusters were reported to appear linked to parvovirus B19, influenza, CMV and Epstein-Barr virus. Correlated functional status among segregating V segments might reflect linkage disequilibrium, but an unknown experimental factor could not be ruled out. Roughly uniform sequencing depth across donors was assumed in presence/absence analyses, although this assumption may not hold. In a later analysis, HLA-associated TCR beta chains showed more clonal expansion and lower generation probabilities than non-associated chains that were equally common. Across donors, most TCR sequences were observed very rarely, whereas some public TCRs were present in many individuals. Only TCR beta chains were sequenced in this cohort, and the absence of alpha or paired-chain data limited detectable features. The authors suggested that the approach could potentially be extended to other disease states and immunological phenotypes. Because the 87-base-pair reads could not distinguish some IMGT-functional V segments, including TRBV6-2 and TRBV6-3, those segments were excluded. A total of 150 to 200 TCR beta chains were listed by the study as associated with cytomegalovirus. A later genetic analysis reported fewer N-insertions in productive TCRs among donors in an Asian-associated ancestry cluster than the roughly 650-donor mean. A later analysis associated 16,951 TCR beta sequences with specific HLA alleles at a false discovery rate of 0.05. A few of the identified cytomegalovirus-associated TCR beta chains were confirmed in vitro to be specific for cytomegalovirus antigens. Most CMV-associated TCR beta chains appeared to be HLA-restricted in a later analysis, and the HLA associations seemed to be driven largely by CMV exposure. Because HLA typing was unavailable for some donors at each locus, only the typed subset was used in association tests. An earlier analysis of some 590 of the donors showed that most TCR beta V segments appeared in productive rearrangements either about 87% or about 30% of the time, which broadly matched IMGT annotations. The earlier analysis of about 600 of the donors excluded approximately 17 rarely observed V segments, including chromosome 9 orphons, because counts were too low. A further reported finding was that TCR beta sequences accurately predicted the HLA-A and HLA-B alleles for most subjects in the first cohort. Strong co-occurrence of HLA alleles, especially DR and DQ, made assigning TCR associations to individual alleles difficult. The classifier was reported to diagnose cytomegalovirus status with high specificity and sensitivity in both the original and validation cohorts. A cluster of highly shared sequence variants was judged likely to be a technical artifact of the sequencing pipeline. V-gene and J-gene trimming of TCR beta chains was associated with a missense DCLRE1C variant in a later genetic analysis, and the association was replicated in an independent cohort.

The cohort consisted of 600 or so healthy bone marrow donors. At the time of sampling, every cohort member was nominally healthy, though immune exposures that went unrecorded were likely present. The donor tested CMV seropositive, placing the donor among the approximately 290 seropositive members of the cohort. Each donor provided a peripheral blood sample, and peripheral blood mononuclear cells were used for TCR beta sequencing. The Qiagen DNeasy Blood Extraction Kit was used to extract genomic DNA from the blood cell samples. The TCR originated in a man between 18 and 29 years old in good health and CMV-seropositive. Recombination linked TRBV6-1 to TRBJ2-1, with TRBD1 perhaps the D gene, on 5 matching bases. The source material was PBMCs. The CDR3 amino acid sequence is: CASSERRQSLIISEQFF. The sequenced DNA is TGTGCCAGCAGTGAACGGCGACAGTCGCTAATCATCTCTGAGCAGTTCTTC.